This T cell receptor beta chain was observed in a study of OX40 agonist ivuxolimab in advanced cancers. On this clone itself: Its specificity is unknown.

Germline V gene sequence: CDR1 SGHNT, CDR2 YYREEE (reference sequence). Unmatched junction bases numbered 8, after V lost 4 bases and J lost 5 bases. This CDR3 region has 17 residues. Study-wide points: Normalized expansion of T-cell clones was also low for some nonresponders.

The table came from immunoSEQ multiplex PCR; TCRdb's copy has only in-frame clones and leaves some out. The data hold tens of thousands of clones, with roughly 84% observed a single time. The gene calls are TRBV5-4 and TRBJ2-2; 13 bases match TRBD2. The sequences come from CD4+ or CD8+ T cells sorted from blood, collected in a trial of the OX40 agonist ivuxolimab. The sequence derives from an adult with an advanced solid tumor such as melanoma, head and neck, liver or kidney cancer. CDR3 sequence (DNA): TGTGCCAGCAGCCTAGGGACTAGCGGGGCGCTAACCGGGGAGCTGTTTTTT. Its protein product is CASSLGTSGALTGELFF.